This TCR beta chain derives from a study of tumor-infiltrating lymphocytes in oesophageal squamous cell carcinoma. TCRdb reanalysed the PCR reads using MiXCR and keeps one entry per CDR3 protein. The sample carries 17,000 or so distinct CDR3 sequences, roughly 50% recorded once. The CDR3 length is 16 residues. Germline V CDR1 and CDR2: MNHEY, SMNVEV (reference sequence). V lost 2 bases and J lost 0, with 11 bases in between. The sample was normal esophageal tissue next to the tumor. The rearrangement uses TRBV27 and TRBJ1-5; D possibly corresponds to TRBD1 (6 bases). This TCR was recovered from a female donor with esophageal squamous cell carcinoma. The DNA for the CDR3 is TGTGCCAGCAGTTTAGGGGGCCCCAGTAGCAATCAGCCCCAGCATTTT. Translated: CASSLGGPSSNQPQHF.